This paragraph covers one T cell receptor beta chain sequence. This sample also contains other DNA sequences that code for the same CDR3. Assay: immunoSEQ multiplex PCR; the TCRdb copy retains only in-frame clones and omits some. The sample holds about 260,000 clones; approximately 86% are singletons and the top ten take around 10%. This sample was taken from a study of blood T cell repertoires in COVID-19. Study-level background: Sample material is recorded as cDNA or gDNA derived from T cells, B-cell-depleted T cells, or PBMCs.

V lost 1 base to trimming and J lost 4 bases, with 8 bases between them. This CDR3 is built from 15 residues. Germline V gene lookup returns CDR1 LGHDT and CDR2 YNNKEL (reference sequence). Material for sequencing was peripheral blood. V and J are TRBV3-1 (or the pseudogene TRBV3-2) and TRBJ1-6, with D possibly matching TRBD1 (5 bases). The TCR originated in a man aged 35 to 55 who had recovered from COVID-19. The CDR3 DNA follows: TGTGCCAGCAGCCAAGGTAGGGGATATAATTCACCCCTCCACTTT. This gives the protein CASSQGRGYNSPLHF.